Below, 11 T cell receptor beta chains from the same sample are listed, as sequenced in a study of beta chain features in type 1 diabetes. cDNA synthesis used the whole RNA isolate, giving expressed TCRB sequences. Measured with immunoSEQ multiplex PCR; TCRdb has only the in-frame clones, and not every one. Seen here are around 300,000 clones, around 10% observed once, and the top ten hold more than 0.015%. Sequencing used naive CD4+ T cells from blood. These receptors originate from a woman under 40 in good health.

This clone was picked up a small number of times. The V and J genes are TRBV5-1 and TRBJ2-7; D is unclear. V gave up 0 bases and J gave up 2 bases, with 9 bases separating them. There are 14 residues in the CDR3. Germline values: CDR1 SGHRS, CDR2 YFSETQ. The CDR3 reads CASSLAVPTYEQYF. The CDR3 DNA is TGCGCCAGCAGCTTGGCGGTCCCTACCTACGAGCAGTACTTC.

The chain recombines TRBV2 with TRBJ1-2; no clear D gene. V lost 8 bases, J lost 5 bases, and 6 bases lay in between. In germline, CDR1 is SNHLY, CDR2 FYNNEI. This CDR3 is 10 amino acids long. CDR3 nucleotide sequence: TGTGCCAGCCGTGCATATGGCTACACCTTC. This gives the protein CASRAYGYTF.

Remarks on this clone: The DNA is left out, because the CDR3 cannot be placed on it with certainty; the CDR3 is given as TCRdb lists it. The chain couples TRBV4-3 to TRBJ2-1; the DNA was not used to check the table's D call, TRBD2. The germline V gene has CDR1 LGHNA and CDR2 YSLEER. The CDR3 is 13 residues long, ends included. The CDR3 sequence: CASSQVGGGSKFF.

This rearrangement joins TRBV4-1 to TRBJ2-1; D remains ambiguous. CDR3 length: 15 residues. Germline V lookup: CDR1 MGHRA, CDR2 YSYEKL. The ends were cut back, 1 base at V and 3 bases at J, with 10 bases in the middle. CDR3 protein: CASSQGGGLYNEQFF. CDR3 DNA: TGCGCCAGCAGCCAAGGAGGCGGTCTCTACAATGAGCAGTTCTTC.

This chain connects TRBV4-2 to TRBJ2-5; 7 nucleotides agree with TRBD2. There are 14 residues in the CDR3. Germline trimming cut 0 bases from V and 7 bases from J; bases unmatched to any gene: 5. Germline V gene lookup returns CDR1 LGHNA and CDR2 YNFKEQ. This chain's CDR3 is CASSQDRGGRTQYF. Written as DNA, the CDR3 is TGTGCCAGCAGCCAAGATCGCGGCGGGAGGACCCAGTACTTC.

CDR3 residues: CATSREPPIGSTDTQYF. In nucleotides, the CDR3 is TGTGCCACCAGCAGAGAGCCCCCTATCGGGAGCACAGATACGCAGTATTTT. This chain joins TRBV15 and TRBJ2-3; D call uncertain. The CDR3 sequence is 17 residues long. CDR1 and CDR2 (germline): LNHNV, YYDKDF (reference sequence). V lost 0 bases to trimming and J lost 0 bases, with 13 bases between them.

The chain recombines TRBV28 with TRBJ2-7; possible D gene TRBD2, 5 bases. Trimming cost V 5 bases and J 1 base, with 12 bases left between them. Germline V lookup: CDR1 MDHEN, CDR2 SYDVKM. The CDR3 is made up of 14 amino acids. The CDR3 DNA is TGTGCCAGCAGTCCCTTCGGGGAATCCTACGAGCAGTACTTC. Residues: CASSPFGESYEQYF.

The chain couples TRBV13 to TRBJ2-4; TRBD1 matches at 9 bases. The length of the CDR3 is 16 residues. The trim removed 4 bases at V and 0 bases at J, leaving 4 bases unmatched. Germline lookup yields CDR1 PRHDT and CDR2 FYEKMQ (reference sequence). This chain's CDR3 is CASSSQGAGAKNIQYF. For the CDR3, the DNA is TGTGCCAGCAGCTCACAGGGGGCGGGAGCCAAAAACATTCAGTACTTC.

CDR3 sequence (DNA): TGTGCCAGCAGCCAAAATCGGCGGGAGAGGTACAATGAGCAGTTCTTC. Its protein is CASSQNRRERYNEQFF. V usage is TRBV11-2 and J usage is TRBJ2-1, with 7 bases that match TRBD2. Germline CDR1 and CDR2: SGHAT and FQNNGV. The CDR3 extends over 16 amino acids. J gave up 4 bases and V 5 bases, and 11 bases lay outside the gene matches. Based on the CDR3 plus reference TRBV11-2 and TRBJ2-1, the full variable domain is EAGVAQSPRYKIIEKRQSVAFWCNPISGHATLYWYQQILGQGPKLLIQFQNNGVVDDSQLPKDRFSAERLKGVDSTLKIQPAKLEDSAVYLCASSQNRRERYNEQFFGPGTRLTVL.

The J gene is TRBJ2-1, the V gene TRBV7-9; 7 nucleotides match TRBD2. Trimming at V came to 2 bases and at J to 10 bases, leaving 11 bases not matched to a gene. CDR1 and CDR2 from the germline V gene are SEHNR and FQNEAQ (reference sequence). This CDR3 has 15 residues. The CDR3 coding sequence is TGTGCCAGCAGCTTACTAGCGGCCTCTAATCGGGAGCAGTTCTTC. Translation: CASSLLAASNREQFF. The variable domain in full, with the rest retrieved from reference TRBV7-9 and TRBJ2-1, is DTGVSQNPRHKITKRGQNVTFRCDPISEHNRLYWYRQTLGQGPEFLTYFQNEAQLEKSRLLSDRFSAERPKGSFSTLEIQRTEQGDSAMYLCASSLLAASNREQFFGPGTRLTVL.

The CDR3 loop is CASSHLQVSGKTSTDTQYF. The CDR3 DNA sequence: TGTGCCAGCAGCCATCTACAGGTTAGCGGAAAAACTAGCACAGATACGCAGTATTTT. The chain joins TRBV4-2 to TRBJ2-3; D is perhaps TRBD2 (6 bases). The CDR3 is made up of 19 amino acids. With 3 bases removed from V and 0 bases from J, the gap between germline ends came to 22 bases. The germline V gene encodes CDR1 LGHNA and CDR2 YNFKEQ.